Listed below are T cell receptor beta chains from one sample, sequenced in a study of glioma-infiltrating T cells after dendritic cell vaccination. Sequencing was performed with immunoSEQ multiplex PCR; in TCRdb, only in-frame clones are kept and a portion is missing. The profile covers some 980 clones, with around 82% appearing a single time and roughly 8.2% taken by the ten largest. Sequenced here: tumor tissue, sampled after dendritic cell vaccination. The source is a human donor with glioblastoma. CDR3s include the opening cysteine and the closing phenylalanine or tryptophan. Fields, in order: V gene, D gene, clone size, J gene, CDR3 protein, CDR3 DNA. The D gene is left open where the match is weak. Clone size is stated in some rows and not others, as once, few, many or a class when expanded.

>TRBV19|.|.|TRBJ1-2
CASSIYGYGYTF
TGTGCCAGTAGTATCTACGGTTATGGCTACACCTTC
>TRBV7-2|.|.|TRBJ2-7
CASSLARGEQYF
TGTGCCAGCAGCTTAGCGCGGGGTGAGCAGTACTTC
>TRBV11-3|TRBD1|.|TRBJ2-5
CASSPRRGQETQYF
TGTGCCAGCAGCCCCCGAAGGGGGCAGGAGACCCAGTACTTC
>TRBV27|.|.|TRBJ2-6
CASRAASGANVLTF
TGTGCCAGCAGGGCCGCCTCTGGGGCCAACGTCCTGACTTTC
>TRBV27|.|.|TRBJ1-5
CASNESHRVAQPQHF
TGTGCCAGCAACGAAAGCCACAGGGTCGCTCAGCCCCAGCATTTT
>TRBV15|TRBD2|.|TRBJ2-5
CATSPLGGARETQYF
TGTGCCACCAGCCCCCTCGGGGGGGCGCGGGAGACCCAGTACTTC
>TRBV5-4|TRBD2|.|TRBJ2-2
CASSLPGLAGVTGELFF
TGTGCCAGCAGCTTACCGGGACTAGCGGGGGTCACCGGGGAGCTGTTTTTT
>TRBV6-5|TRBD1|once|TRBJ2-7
CASSYGQGGSYEQYF
TGTGCCAGCAGTTACGGACAGGGGGGATCCTACGAGCAGTACTTC
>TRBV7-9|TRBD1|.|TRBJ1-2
CASRTVGDRAGGSTF
TGTGCCAGCAGGACTGTGGGTGATCGGGCAGGGGGCTCCACCTTC
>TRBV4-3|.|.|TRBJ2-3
CASSQGRSDTQYF
TGCGCCAGCAGCCAAGGGAGATCAGATACGCAGTATTTT
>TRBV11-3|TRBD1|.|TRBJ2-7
CASSAWDSAYEQYF
TGTGCCAGCAGCGCATGGGACAGCGCCTACGAGCAGTACTTC
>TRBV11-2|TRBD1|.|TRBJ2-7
CASSVSGTETYEQYF
TGTGCCAGCAGCGTATCCGGGACAGAGACCTACGAGCAGTACTTC
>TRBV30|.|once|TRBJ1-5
CAWSPSSNQPQHF
TGTGCCTGGAGTCCGAGCAGCAATCAGCCCCAGCATTTT
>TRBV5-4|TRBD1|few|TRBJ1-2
CASSLGLGGHYGYTF
TGTGCCAGCAGCTTGGGCTTAGGGGGCCACTATGGCTACACCTTC
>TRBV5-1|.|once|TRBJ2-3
CASSVTTDTQYF
TGCGCCAGCAGCGTTACTACGGATACGCAGTATTTT
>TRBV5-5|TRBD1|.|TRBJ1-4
CASRPGTGEEKLFF
TGTGCCAGCAGACCCGGGACAGGGGAGGAAAAACTGTTTTTT
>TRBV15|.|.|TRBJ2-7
CATSREGETYEQYF
TGTGCCACCAGCAGAGAAGGGGAAACCTACGAGCAGTACTTC
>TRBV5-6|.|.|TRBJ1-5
CASSLGRGWDNQPQHF
TGTGCCAGCAGCTTGGGCCGGGGTTGGGACAATCAGCCCCAGCATTTT
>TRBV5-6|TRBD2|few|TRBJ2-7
CASSRGLAVTYEQYF
TGTGCCAGCAGCCGGGGACTAGCGGTAACTTACGAGCAGTACTTC
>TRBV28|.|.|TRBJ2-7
CASRKDHRVTYEQYF
TGTGCCAGCAGAAAAGATCACAGGGTAACCTACGAGCAGTACTTC
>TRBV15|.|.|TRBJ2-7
CATSPEGTVYEQYF
TGTGCCACCAGCCCCGAGGGCACGGTCTACGAGCAGTACTTC
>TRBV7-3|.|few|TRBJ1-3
CASSGGPGNTIYF
TGTGCCAGCAGTGGAGGGCCTGGAAACACCATATATTTT